This T cell receptor beta chain was profiled in a study of blood T cells in healthy people across ages (dated by TCRdb to about 2015). With regard to the full study: In model experiments, roughly one uniquely barcoded TCR beta cDNA molecule per two T cells was captured by template switching. The study measured age-related changes in TCR beta repertoire diversity using deep sequencing normalized with unique cDNA molecular identifiers. Four age groups were formed from the donors: young (average approximately 15 years), middle-aged (less than 40), aged (under 70) and long-lived (less than 85). To avoid experimental bias, donors of different ages were distributed randomly across sequencing lanes. For two donors (one aged 18 to 29 and one aged 80 or older), the study analyzed two additional independent replicas of 1 million unique cDNA reads from the same blood draw.

This clonotype has at least ten counts. The antigen this receptor binds is unknown. Base-call qualities are not available, and no considerably larger clone is one nucleotide away. Cut back by 2 bases and 4 bases, the V and J ends lie 11 bases apart. Its CDR3 holds 14 amino acids, cysteine through phenylalanine. Only the CDR3 region is kept as DNA, spanning 42 bases read in frame from base 1. On the study overall, not on this receptor specifically: A strong correlation was found between observed TCR beta diversity and the percentage of naive T cells measured by flow cytometry. As age increased, observed TCR beta diversity per million T cells dropped in a roughly linear way, and a significant reduction was already evident by age 40. Because profiling used bulk unsorted PBMCs, naive and antigen-experienced compartments could not be compared conclusively. Because donor CMV infection status was unknown, age-related changes in expanded clonotypes were potentially confounded. Estimates of total diversity based on one million sequenced T cells were regarded as lower bounds and as underestimates. Compared with the aged group, the long-lived group had more naive CD4+ T cells, fewer expanded clones and increased TCR diversity, suggesting age selection.

Library preparation employed 5' RACE. Sequencing used an Illumina HiSeq 2500. A second about 7 to 11 cycle PCR used a sample-barcoded 5' primer and a J-beta primer mix. A unique molecular identifier was introduced onto each TCR beta cDNA molecule by a template-switch 5' adaptor carrying 12 random nucleotides. Each sample yielded at least 2.5 million CDR3-containing paired-end reads. First-strand cDNA was synthesized from all RNA with the Mint cDNA synthesis kit, primed by a TRBC-specific oligonucleotide. Following uracil-DNA glycosylase treatment, all cDNA underwent a first 18-cycle PCR with the universal primers M1SS and BC2_uni_R. Turning to the authors' computational methods: For normalization, 1 million high-quality reads were randomly selected from each sample, with every read carrying a distinct molecular identifier. Instead of being binned into consensus sequences, reads with shared molecular identifiers were discarded. CDR3 identification, clonotype clustering and error correction used MiTCR with a Q25 quality threshold and the strictest error-elimination algorithm. A nonparametric unseen species model with Euler transformation was used to estimate a lower bound on total TCR beta diversity. TCRdb's own reprocessing of the public reads used fastp at Q25 and MiXCR and kept productive beta chains. Here each entry gathers all rows of one CDR3 protein and keeps the most common genes and DNA. TCRdb's processing, not the study's, gives the V and J calls here. This sample gives more than 1 million distinct CDR3 sequences in total; around 43% of them show up just once. The leading ten clones occupy approximately 19% of the sample.

Systemically healthy Caucasian individuals from Russia, over 30 in total and aged about 6 to 100 years, were included as donors. Roughly 10 milliliters of peripheral blood were collected from each donor into EDTA-treated Vacutainer tubes. Ficoll-Paque density-gradient centrifugation was used to isolate PBMCs, with at least 6 million obtained per sample. Trizol reagent was used to extract total RNA from the PBMCs, yielding at least 5 micrograms per sample. Naive CD45RAhigh/CD27high T cell percentages were measured by flow cytometry on a PBMC aliquot from every donor. Here the chain combines TRBV12-3 or TRBV12-4 and TRBJ2-5; TRBD1 is possibly the D segment (6 matching bases). The sequenced sample consisted of blood. This receptor was taken from an older woman in good health. The DNA sequence is as follows: TGTGCCAGCAGTTTAATGGACAGCGGAGAGACCCAGTACTTC. It encodes CASSLMDSGETQYF.